The next 10 T cell receptor beta chains were all read from a single sample in a study of beta chain features in type 1 diabetes. No cognate antigen is known for these TCRs. Study-wide results and limits: Shortening of TCRB CDR3s, moderate but significant, appeared in all four CD4+ subsets of Type 1 diabetes patients.

All of the isolated RNA was reverse transcribed, so expressed TCRB transcripts were sequenced. Sequencing was performed with immunoSEQ multiplex PCR; in TCRdb, only in-frame clones are kept and a portion is missing. The data hold roughly 350,000 clones, with around 10% observed a single time. The sequencing input was central memory CD4+ T cells from blood. The receptors shown here come from a man aged 30 to 39 with type 1 diabetes.

A few counts support this clone. The J gene is TRBJ2-2, the V gene TRBV7-8, with 8 nucleotides matching TRBD1. The germline V gene encodes CDR1 SGHVS and CDR2 FQNEAQ. Trimming at V came to 0 bases and at J to 6 bases, leaving 6 bases not matched to a gene. This CDR3 contains 16 residues. In DNA form, the CDR3 reads TGTGCCAGCAGCTTAGCCGGACAGGGTACCGCCGGGGAGCTGTTTTTT. Translated, it gives CASSLAGQGTAGELFF.

This clone has ten or more counts. The gene calls are TRBV15 and TRBJ1-1, with D unresolved. The V gene lost 5 bases and the J gene lost 3 bases, with 7 bases spanning the gap. Germline V lookup: CDR1 LNHNV, CDR2 YYDKDF (reference sequence). The CDR3 extends over 12 amino acids. CDR3 residues: CATSRRDTEAFF. In DNA form, the CDR3 reads TGTGCCACCAGCCGAAGGGACACTGAAGCTTTCTTT. The full variable domain, with the rest looked up from reference TRBV15 and TRBJ1-1, is DAMVIQNPRYQVTQFGKPVTLSCSQTLNHNVMYWYQQKSSQAPKLLFHYYDKDFNNEADTPDNFQSRRPNTSFCFLDIRSPGLGDTAMYLCATSRRDTEAFFGQGTRLTVV.

This clone was seen many times. The chain employs TRBV19 and TRBJ1-1; TRBD1 might be the D (6 bases). This CDR3 has 14 amino acids. Between the trimmed V and J ends, which lost 3 bases and 4 bases, there was a span of 12 bases. CDR1 is LNHDA and CDR2 is SQIVND in the germline V gene (reference sequence). CDR3 sequence: CASSMGAIGTEAFF. The CDR3 DNA is TGTGCCAGTAGTATGGGGGCTATAGGCACTGAAGCTTTCTTT.

This clone was counted at least ten times. A read error may produce the germline difference seen at one junction end. CDR3 in DNA: TGTGCCAGCCAAACAGGTCCCTCGCACCTCTTC. It is translated as CASQTGPSHLF. The chain is built from TRBV28 and TRBJ2-1, with D maybe TRBD1 (5 bases). This CDR3 region has 11 residues. Germline loops: CDR1 MDHEN, CDR2 SYDVKM.

This clone was picked up a small number of times. Additional DNA sequences in this sample encode the identical CDR3. This chain uses TRBV27 with TRBJ2-5; D gene unclear. CDR1 and CDR2 (germline): MNHEY, SMNVEV (reference sequence). V was pared by 4 bases and J by 2 bases, with 5 bases between. The CDR3 has 12 residues. The DNA of the CDR3 is TGTGCCAGCAGTTCGAATCAAGAGACCCAGTACTTC. Its protein product is CASSSNQETQYF.

This clone was observed a few times. This chain joins TRBV5-4 and TRBJ2-1, with 9 bases identical to TRBD1. Looked up from germline, CDR1 is SGHNT and CDR2 is YYREEE (reference sequence). V trimming: 4 bases; J trimming: 8 bases; junction bases outside the gene matches: 7. This CDR3 region has 14 residues. CDR3: CASSPRTGVDEQFF. The CDR3 nucleotides read TGTGCCAGCAGCCCGAGGACAGGGGTGGATGAGCAGTTCTTC.

This clone was counted a few times. The chain has TRBV6-6 and TRBJ2-3; 8 nucleotides line up with TRBD2. V dropped 5 bases and J dropped 3; count of bases not matched to a gene: 10. The CDR3 contains 16 residues. The germline V gene encodes CDR1 MNHNY and CDR2 SVGAGI (reference sequence). CDR3 in DNA: TGTGCCAGCAGTCCCCTAGGAGCGGGAGTGACAGATACGCAGTATTTT. It is translated as CASSPLGAGVTDTQYF.

This clone was seen more than once but under ten times. The chain recombines TRBV11-1 with TRBJ2-1; 7 nucleotides agree with TRBD2. Germline loops: CDR1 SGHAT, CDR2 FQDESV (reference sequence). V gave up 6 bases and J gave up 13 bases; unmatched junction bases: 12. The CDR3 contains 13 residues. CDR3 sequence (DNA): TGTGCCAGCAGTTTGTACCGGGACTATCGACAGTTCTTC. Translation gives CASSLYRDYRQFF.

This clone has a count of ten or more. This chain links TRBV23-1 with TRBJ1-4; TRBD1 matches at 9 bases. TRBV23-1 falls under the ORF class, with uncertain function. V lost 1 base, J lost 10 bases, and 10 bases stayed unmatched. CDR3 size: 16 residues. The CDR3 sequence: CASSQYPGQGWAKLFF. CDR3 DNA: TGCGCCAGCAGTCAATACCCGGGACAGGGTTGGGCAAAACTGTTTTTT.

This clone has a handful of counts. The chain links TRBV5-4 to TRBJ2-2, with a possible D match to TRBD1 (6 bases). The germline CDR1 and CDR2 sequences are SGHNT and YYREEE (reference sequence). V lost 4 bases and J 4 bases, leaving 23 bases between the germline ends. The CDR3 consists of 18 residues. CDR3 protein: CASSHPGQQVRGTGELFF. CDR3 DNA: TGTGCCAGCAGCCACCCGGGACAACAGGTTCGGGGCACCGGGGAGCTGTTTTTT.